These 16 T cell receptor beta chains were all obtained from the same sample, sequenced in a study of T cell responses to AZD1222 COVID-19 vaccine. Only in-frame clones appear in the TCRdb table, and some are missing; sequencing was by immunoSEQ multiplex PCR. The sample consists of roughly 90,000 clones, approximately 92% of them appearing once. The sequencing here drew on peripheral blood, taken 28 days after the second AZD1222 dose. Receptors originate from an adult who received the AZD1222 COVID-19 vaccine.

The V and J genes are TRBV19 and TRBJ1-5, with D tentatively TRBD1 (5 bases). This CDR3 spans 16 amino acids. Germline CDR1 is LNHDA and CDR2 is SQIVND (reference sequence). V lost 5 bases, J lost 0 bases, and 14 bases lay in between. The DNA of the CDR3 is TGTGCCAGTAGTTCAACCGACAGATATAGCAATCAGCCCCAGCATTTT. Its protein is CASSSTDRYSNQPQHF. Together with reference TRBV19 and TRBJ1-5, the CDR3 gives the full variable domain: DGGITQSPKYLFRKEGQNVTLSCEQNLNHDAMYWYRQDPGQGLRLIYYSQIVNDFQKGDIAEGYSVSREKKESFPLTVTSAQKNPTAFYLCASSSTDRYSNQPQHFGDGTRLSIL.

The chain combines TRBV4-1 with TRBJ2-1; unclear D gene. Germline assignment: CDR1 MGHRA and CDR2 YSYEKL. The CDR3 totals 16 residues. Trimming pared 0 bases from V and 0 bases from J, leaving 9 bases between. The CDR3: CASSQDPMSSYNEQFF. CDR3 sequence (DNA): TGCGCCAGCAGCCAAGATCCCATGAGCTCCTACAATGAGCAGTTCTTC.

The genes are TRBV2 and TRBJ2-7; no clear D. V was shortened by 6 bases and J by 2 bases, with 8 bases between the two germline ends. The CDR3 covers 12 residues. From germline, CDR1 is SNHLY and CDR2 FYNNEI. CDR3 bases: TGTGCCAGCAGCCCTTTACCCTACGAGCAGTACTTC. Its protein product is CASSPLPYEQYF.

The chain joins TRBV6-5 to TRBJ1-4, with a possible D match to TRBD1 (6 bases). CDR1 is MNHEY and CDR2 is SVGAGI in the germline V gene. CDR3 size: 13 residues. Trimming took off 6 bases at V and 4 bases at J, with 9 bases between the two ends. CDR3 sequence reads: CASRRTVNEKLFF. The CDR3 coding sequence is TGTGCCAGCAGACGGACAGTTAATGAAAAACTGTTTTTT.

The V call is TRBV27, the J call TRBJ1-1, with 9 positions matching TRBD1. CDR3 length equals 14 residues. V lost 4 bases, J lost 5 bases, and 5 bases stayed unmatched. From germline, CDR1 is MNHEY and CDR2 SMNVEV (reference sequence). CDR3 nucleotide sequence: TGTGCCAGCAGTTCCGGGACAGGGAAAACTGAAGCTTTCTTT. Its translation is CASSSGTGKTEAFF.

This chain links TRBV21-1 with TRBJ1-1; the table's D call, TRBD1, has no DNA check behind it. TRBV21-1 is labeled a pseudogene. This CDR3 spans 15 amino acids. DNA for the CDR3: TGTGCCAGCAGCACTGAATGGACAGGGCGCACTGAAGCTTTCTTT. Translation gives CASSTEWTGRTEAFF.

V is TRBV19 and J is TRBJ2-1; D might be TRBD1 (5 bases). Germline V gives CDR1 LNHDA, CDR2 SQIVND (reference sequence). Trimming stripped 4 bases from V and 0 bases from J, with 19 bases between. The CDR3 extends over 18 amino acids. This CDR3 is CASSTPGLGPSSYNEQFF. As DNA, the CDR3 is TGTGCCAGTAGTACACCGGGTTTGGGGCCGAGCTCCTACAATGAGCAGTTCTTC.

The chain couples TRBV14 to TRBJ2-5, with D perhaps matching TRBD1 (5 bases). The length of the CDR3 is 14 residues. Per germline, CDR1 SGHDN and CDR2 FVKESK. Trimming left V 2 bases short and J 2 bases short, with 9 bases between. The CDR3: CASSQRQLQETQYF. CDR3 sequence (DNA): TGTGCCAGCAGCCAACGACAGTTGCAAGAGACCCAGTACTTC.

The chain combines TRBV6-6 with TRBJ1-1; D unresolved. Germline V gives CDR1 MNHNY, CDR2 SVGAGI (reference sequence). The V and J ends lost 6 bases and 6 bases respectively, with 17 bases between them. The CDR3 spans 14 residues. CDR3 sequence (DNA): TGTGCCAGCAGGGCCCCGACTGAGGCCCCTGAAGCTTTCTTT. Its translation: CASRAPTEAPEAFF.

The chain has TRBV19 and TRBJ2-5; D gene uncertain. In germline, CDR1 is LNHDA, CDR2 SQIVND (reference sequence). V shed 3 bases and J shed 4 bases, with 3 bases lying between them. This CDR3 region has 11 residues. CDR3 protein: CASSMGETQYF. The CDR3 DNA reads TGTGCCAGTAGTATGGGAGAGACCCAGTACTTC.

In this sample, this clone turned up a few times. The V gene is TRBV30, the J gene TRBJ1-6; D possibly corresponds to TRBD1 (5 bases). CDR1 and CDR2 from the germline V gene are GTSNPN and SVGIG (reference sequence). The CDR3 totals 17 residues. Trimming left V 3 bases short and J 5 bases short, with 20 bases between. CDR3 amino acids: CAWRVSLGPGDNSPLHF. DNA of the CDR3: TGTGCCTGGAGGGTCTCACTGGGACCTGGGGATAATTCACCCCTCCACTTT.

V and J are TRBV4-3 and TRBJ2-3; 11 positions match TRBD2. V trimming: 1 base; J trimming: 1 base; junction bases outside the gene matches: 7. From germline, CDR1 is LGHNA and CDR2 YSLEER. The CDR3 sequence is 18 residues long. The CDR3 DNA follows: TGCGCCAGCAGCCAAGCTAGCGGGGGGCGATTCGGCACAGATACGCAGTATTTT. Translation: CASSQASGGRFGTDTQYF.

This chain connects TRBV3-1 (or the pseudogene TRBV3-2) to TRBJ2-1; no definite D call. Deletions cut 4 bases from V and 0 bases from J, with 13 bases between. Germline CDR1 LGHDT, CDR2 YNNKEL (reference sequence). The CDR3 consists of 16 residues. In nucleotides, the CDR3 is TGTGCCAGCAGCCCTTCTACCGTCCCCTCCTACAATGAGCAGTTCTTC. Translated, it gives CASSPSTVPSYNEQFF.

The chain has TRBV7-8 and TRBJ2-1; the D gene is possibly TRBD1 (6 bases). V lost 5 bases and J lost 5, with 16 bases in between. The germline gives CDR1 SGHVS, CDR2 FQNEAQ. This CDR3 has 15 amino acids. In DNA, the CDR3 is TGTGCCAGCAGCCCCCGGAGACAGGCTCACAATGAGCAGTTCTTC. Amino acids: CASSPRRQAHNEQFF.

This clone was observed a handful of times. The chain employs TRBV29-1 and TRBJ2-2; D unresolved. The V gene's germline CDR1 is SQVTM and CDR2 ANQGSEA. The germline V and J ends were trimmed by 0 bases and 5 bases, with 7 bases remaining between them. This CDR3 has 13 residues. The DNA of the CDR3 is TGCAGCGTTGAAGAGAGACGAACCGGGGAGCTGTTTTTT. Translating gives CSVEERRTGELFF.

The V and J genes are TRBV7-2 and TRBJ1-1, with D perhaps matching TRBD1 (5 bases). V lost 3 bases and J lost 0, with 14 bases in between. This CDR3 is 16 amino acids long. CDR1 is SGHTA and CDR2 is FQGNSA in the germline V gene. The CDR3 loop is CASSLGGKDMNTEAFF. In DNA form, the CDR3 reads TGTGCCAGCAGCTTGGGGGGTAAGGACATGAACACTGAAGCTTTCTTT.